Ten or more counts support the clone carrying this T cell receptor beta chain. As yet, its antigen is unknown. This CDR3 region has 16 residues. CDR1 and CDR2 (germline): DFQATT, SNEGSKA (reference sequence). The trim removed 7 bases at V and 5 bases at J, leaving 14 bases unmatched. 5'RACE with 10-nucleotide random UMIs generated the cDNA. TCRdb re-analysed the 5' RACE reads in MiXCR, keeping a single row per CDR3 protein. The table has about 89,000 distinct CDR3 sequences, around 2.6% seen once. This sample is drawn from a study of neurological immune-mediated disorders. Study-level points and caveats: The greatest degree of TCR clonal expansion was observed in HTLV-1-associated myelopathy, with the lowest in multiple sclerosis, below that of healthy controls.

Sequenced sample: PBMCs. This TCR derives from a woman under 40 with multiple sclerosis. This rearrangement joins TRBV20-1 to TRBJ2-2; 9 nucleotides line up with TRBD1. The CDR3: CSGRETGTGRTGELFF. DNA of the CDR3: TGCAGTGGACGAGAGACCGGGACAGGGAGGACCGGGGAGCTGTTTTTT.